Detailed here is one T cell receptor beta chain. Antigen: not known. Using immunoSEQ multiplex PCR, the repertoire was profiled, and TCRdb retains in-frame clones only, with some absent. The sample shows 980,000 or so clones, 76% of them seen only once. This specimen belongs to a study of shared clonotypes between healthy human individuals. Study outcomes and limitations: Relative to clonotypes present in all four donors, those not shared had lower generation probabilities. Clonotype sharing among donors was thought likely to change with sequencing depth. Four donors held 4.5% to 5% of naive CD4 clonotypes in common.

Germline CDR1 is MDHEN and CDR2 is SYDVKM. Trimming removed 6 bases at V and 4 bases at J, with 10 bases between. The CDR3 contains 13 residues. The sequence came from a man in his late teens or twenties in good health. V gene TRBV28 combines with J gene TRBJ2-1; tentatively, D is TRBD1 (6 bases). The sample consisted of memory CD4+ T cells sorted from blood. Subset in this sample: CD45RA-negative fraction. The CDR3 region has the DNA TGTGCCAGCAGCCTAGGGGGATACAATGAGCAGTTCTTC. Protein sequence: CASSLGGYNEQFF.